This T cell receptor beta chain is from a study of blood T cell repertoires in COVID-19. About the research overall: COVID-19 samples from acute and convalescent phases originated in the United States, Italy and Spain.

CDR3 size: 16 residues. The J segment lost 10 bases and the V segment lost 1 base, leaving 9 bases of the junction unmatched. Per the germline V gene, CDR1 is LGHDT and CDR2 is YNNKEL (reference sequence). Measured with immunoSEQ multiplex PCR; TCRdb has only the in-frame clones, and not every one. The data contain fewer than 350,000 clones, roughly 90% of them singletons. The chain joins TRBV3-1 (or the pseudogene TRBV3-2) to TRBJ1-6, with TRBD1 identical over 8 bases. Sequenced: peripheral blood. This clonotype was sampled from a woman aged 25 to 39 with COVID-19, enrolled during active disease. This CDR3 reads CASSQVPGQGGSPLHF. The CDR3 DNA is TGTGCCAGCAGCCAAGTGCCCGGACAGGGAGGATCACCCCTCCACTTT.